This section outlines one TCR beta chain sequence together with its context. This entry is derived from a study of blood T cell repertoires in COVID-19. Study-level information: The study drew acute and convalescent COVID-19 samples from the United States, Italy and Spain.

How the authors handled the data: Amplification from reference gene primers served as the basis for estimated nucleated cell counts. Some clones are missing from TCRdb's copy, which holds only in-frame ones; the method was immunoSEQ multiplex PCR. V, J and clone size were drawn from that table, and D and trimming were deduced from the DNA. The sample holds approximately 350,000 clones, under 85% seen once. Cohort assignment relied on participant-reported clinical history. This CDR3 comprises 10 residues. V was pared by 5 bases and J by 9 bases, with 10 bases between. Germline V gene data show CDR1 as SQVTM and CDR2 as ANQGSEA.

The sequence was collected from a woman aged 50 to 60 who had recovered from COVID-19. Input material: PBMCs or T cells enriched from blood (not recorded which). The V and J genes are TRBV29-1 and TRBJ1-1; no clear D gene. The CDR3 reads CSVLQQKAFF. The CDR3 region has the DNA TGCAGCGTTCTACAGCAAAAAGCTTTCTTT.